Listed here are 12 T cell receptor beta chains from one sample, sequenced in a study of blood T cell repertoires in COVID-19. Sequenced by immunoSEQ multiplex PCR; TCRdb stores in-frame clones only, minus some. This table has some 220,000 clones, about 87% appearing once. The sequencing sample was made of PBMCs or T cells enriched from blood (not recorded which). All receptors come from a woman aged 30 to 39 who had recovered from COVID-19.

The sample holds a few counts of this clone. This chain links TRBV27 with TRBJ2-2; tentative D call: TRBD1 (6 bases). Trimming took 7 bases from V and 4 from J, leaving 16 bases between them. Germline CDR1 and CDR2: MNHEY and SMNVEV (reference sequence). The CDR3 covers 15 residues. The CDR3 is CASNGNRVGTGELFF. The CDR3 DNA is TGTGCCAGCAACGGAAACAGGGTCGGCACCGGGGAGCTGTTTTTT.

This clone was detected only once. The chain has TRBV29-1 and TRBJ1-2, with D unresolved. Germline CDR1 SQVTM, CDR2 ANQGSEA. CDR3 length: 13 residues. Trimming shortened V by 3 bases and J by 0 bases, and 8 bases separated the two germline ends. CDR3 in amino acids: CSVEEDPNYGYTF. The CDR3 DNA is TGCAGCGTTGAGGAGGATCCTAACTATGGCTACACCTTC. The complete variable domain, with remaining parts taken from reference TRBV29-1 and TRBJ1-2, reads SAVISQKPSRDICQRGTSLTIQCQVDSQVTMMFWYRQQPGQSLTLIATANQGSEATYESGFVIDKFPISRPNLTFSTLTVSNMSPEDSSIYLCSVEEDPNYGYTFGSGTRLTVV.

The genes are TRBV7-9 and TRBJ1-1, with unresolved D. This CDR3 is built from 13 residues. Germline-derived CDR1 and CDR2 are SEHNR and FQNEAQ (reference sequence). Trimming left V 5 bases short and J 12 bases short, with 19 bases between. CDR3 protein: CASSLPEGVRSFF. CDR3 coding DNA: TGTGCCAGCAGCCTCCCCGAGGGCGTTCGATCTTTCTTT. Looking up the rest from reference TRBV7-9 and TRBJ1-1 gives the full variable domain: DTGVSQNPRHKITKRGQNVTFRCDPISEHNRLYWYRQTLGQGPEFLTYFQNEAQLEKSRLLSDRFSAERPKGSFSTLEIQRTEQGDSAMYLCASSLPEGVRSFFGQGTRLTVV.

This clone was seen a few times. This rearrangement joins TRBV7-9 to TRBJ1-2, with a weak D call TRBD1 (5 bases). There are 13 residues in the CDR3. Germline assignment: CDR1 SEHNR and CDR2 FQNEAQ (reference sequence). V was pared by 2 bases and J by 10 bases, with 14 bases between. This chain's CDR3 is CASSLQGIPFYTF. The CDR3 DNA reads as TGTGCCAGCAGCTTACAGGGTATCCCTTTCTACACCTTC. The variable domain in full, completed from reference TRBV7-9 and TRBJ1-2, reads DTGVSQNPRHKITKRGQNVTFRCDPISEHNRLYWYRQTLGQGPEFLTYFQNEAQLEKSRLLSDRFSAERPKGSFSTLEIQRTEQGDSAMYLCASSLQGIPFYTFGSGTRLTVV.

This chain joins TRBV7-3 and TRBJ2-2, with a tentative D call TRBD2 (6 bases). Trimming removed 6 bases at V and 0 bases at J, with 17 bases between. Germline V gene lookup returns CDR1 SGHTA and CDR2 FQGTGA. CDR3 length: 17 residues. The CDR3 DNA reads TGTGCCAGCAGACTCCAACGGGAGACAGCGAACACCGGGGAGCTGTTTTTT. The encoded protein is CASRLQRETANTGELFF.

V is TRBV6-2 or TRBV6-3 and J is TRBJ2-7, with 9 bases that match TRBD1. The CDR3 has 15 residues. Germline V gene sequence: CDR1 MNHEY, CDR2 SVGEGT. Trimming removed 4 bases from V and 5 bases from J; junction bases left unmatched: 9. This CDR3 is CASSSPGQGAHEQYF. The CDR3 nucleotides are TGTGCCAGCAGTTCCCCGGGACAGGGAGCCCACGAGCAGTACTTC.

This clone was detected only a few times. This sequence joins TRBV12-3 or TRBV12-4 and TRBJ1-5; D might be TRBD1 (5 bases). V was clipped by 7 bases and J by 1 base, with 8 bases between them. This CDR3 region has 13 residues. The CDR3 nucleotides are TGTGCCAGCACCGGGGGAAGCAATCAGCCCCAGCATTTT. As protein: CASTGGSNQPQHF.

The chain links TRBV18 to TRBJ2-7; 7 nucleotides line up with TRBD1. After removal of 2 bases from V and 3 bases from J, the junction contained 4 bases not matched to a gene. The CDR3 spans 14 residues. CDR1 is KGHSH and CDR2 is LQKENI in the germline V gene. CDR3 in amino acids: CASSPRDRLYEQYF. CDR3 DNA: TGTGCCAGCTCACCAAGGGACAGACTCTACGAGCAGTACTTC.

In the case of this clone: Sequence at one end of the junction differs from germline and may be a read error. This chain uses TRBV7-7 with TRBJ2-5; 10 bases map to TRBD2. This CDR3 is 15 amino acids long. Per germline, CDR1 SSHAT and CDR2 FNYEAQ (reference sequence). CDR3 protein: CASSLDLAGGETQYF. The CDR3 DNA follows: TGTGCTAGCAGCTTAGATTTAGCGGGGGGTGAGACCCAGTACTTC. The entire variable domain, with the rest obtained from reference TRBV7-7 and TRBJ2-5, is as follows: GAGVSQSPRYKVTKRGQDVTLRCDPISSHATLYWYQQALGQGPEFLTYFNYEAQPDKSGLPSDRFSAERPEGSISTLTIQRTEQRDSAMYRCASSLDLAGGETQYFGPGTRLLVL.

This clone occurred many times. This rearrangement joins TRBV6-1 to TRBJ2-7, with 7 bases lining up with TRBD2. The CDR3 covers 16 residues. The germline V gene encodes CDR1 MNHNS and CDR2 SASEGT. Trimming took 3 bases from V and 2 from J; bases not matched to a gene: 10. The CDR3 region has the DNA TGTGCCAGCAGTGACCGGGGGGAGGGATTTACCTACGAGCAGTACTTC. As protein: CASSDRGEGFTYEQYF.

The gene calls are TRBV4-2 and TRBJ2-7; 8 bases match TRBD1. CDR3 length: 15 amino acids. Per the germline V gene, CDR1 is LGHNA and CDR2 is YNFKEQ. V shed 1 base and J 2 bases; nucleotides not matched to a gene: 4. The DNA for the CDR3 is TGTGCCAGCAGCCAAGCGTGGACAGGGCCCTACGAGCAGTACTTC. It codes for CASSQAWTGPYEQYF.

V usage is TRBV4-3 and J usage is TRBJ1-1; the match to TRBD1 covers 8 bases. The germline V gene has CDR1 LGHNA and CDR2 YSLEER. There are 15 residues in the CDR3. The J segment lost 5 bases and the V segment lost 4 bases, leaving 9 bases of the junction unmatched. CDR3 residues: CASSRWTGRNTEAFF. The CDR3 coding sequence is TGCGCCAGCAGCCGTTGGACAGGGAGGAATACTGAAGCTTTCTTT.